Sequencing of this T cell receptor (beta chain) was carried out in a study of T cells expressing NK-cell markers. TCRdb re-called the 5' RACE reads and catalogs CDR3 proteins one per entry, DNA excluded. The listing contains about 410,000 distinct CDR3 sequences. The specimen was blood T cells: a sorted CD56 or NKG2C T cell subset, CD4+ or CD8+ T cells, or bulk PBMC T cells (not recorded which). This clonotype was obtained from a woman aged 45-59 years in good health.

CDR3: CASRGMGRGNTIYF. V usage is TRBV12-3 or TRBV12-4 and J usage is TRBJ1-3; TCRdb proposes TRBD1, but this gene call is untestable without DNA. The CDR3 contains 14 residues.